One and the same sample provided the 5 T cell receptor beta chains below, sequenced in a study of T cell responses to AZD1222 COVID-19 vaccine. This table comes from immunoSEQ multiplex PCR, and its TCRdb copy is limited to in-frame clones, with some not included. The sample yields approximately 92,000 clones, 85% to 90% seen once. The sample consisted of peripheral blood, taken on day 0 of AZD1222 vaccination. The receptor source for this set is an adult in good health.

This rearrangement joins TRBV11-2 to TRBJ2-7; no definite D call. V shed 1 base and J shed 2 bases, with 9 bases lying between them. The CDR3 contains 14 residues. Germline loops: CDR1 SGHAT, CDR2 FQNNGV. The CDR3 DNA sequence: TGTGCCAGCAGCTTAGGCCCCAGAACCTACGAGCAGTACTTC. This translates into CASSLGPRTYEQYF.

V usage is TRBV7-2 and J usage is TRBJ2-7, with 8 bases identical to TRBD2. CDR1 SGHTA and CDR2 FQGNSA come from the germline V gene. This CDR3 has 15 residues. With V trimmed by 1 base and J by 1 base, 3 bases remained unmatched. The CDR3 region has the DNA TGTGCCAGCAGCTTAGGTTCGGGGGGGTCCTACGAGCAGTACTTC. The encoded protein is CASSLGSGGSYEQYF.

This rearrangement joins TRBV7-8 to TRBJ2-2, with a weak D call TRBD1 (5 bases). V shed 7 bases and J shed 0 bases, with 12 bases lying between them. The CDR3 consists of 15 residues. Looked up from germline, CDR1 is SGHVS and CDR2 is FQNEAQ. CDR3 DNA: TGTGCCAGCACCACTGGGGCCCCGAACACCGGGGAGCTGTTTTTT. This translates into CASTTGAPNTGELFF.

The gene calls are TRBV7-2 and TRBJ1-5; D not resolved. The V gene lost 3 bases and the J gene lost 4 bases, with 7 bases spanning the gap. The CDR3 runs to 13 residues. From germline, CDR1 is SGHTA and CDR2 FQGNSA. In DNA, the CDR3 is TGTGCCAGCAGCTTGAGTCGGAATCAGCCCCAGCATTTT. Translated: CASSLSRNQPQHF.

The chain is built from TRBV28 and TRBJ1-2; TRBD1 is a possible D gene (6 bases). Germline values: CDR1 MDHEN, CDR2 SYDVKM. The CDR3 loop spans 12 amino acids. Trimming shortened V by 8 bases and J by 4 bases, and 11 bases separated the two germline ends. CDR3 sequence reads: CASGGPPYGYTF. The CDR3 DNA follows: TGTGCCAGCGGGGGCCCCCCCTATGGCTACACCTTC.